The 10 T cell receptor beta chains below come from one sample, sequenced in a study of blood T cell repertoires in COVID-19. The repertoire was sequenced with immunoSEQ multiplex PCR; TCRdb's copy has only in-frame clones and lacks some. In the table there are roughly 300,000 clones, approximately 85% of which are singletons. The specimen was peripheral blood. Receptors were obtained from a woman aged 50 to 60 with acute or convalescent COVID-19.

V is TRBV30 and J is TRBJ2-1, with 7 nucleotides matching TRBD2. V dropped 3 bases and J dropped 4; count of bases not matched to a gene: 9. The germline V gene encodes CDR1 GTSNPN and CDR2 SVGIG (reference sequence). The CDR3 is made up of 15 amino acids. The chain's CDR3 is CAWRPAGIGYNEQFF. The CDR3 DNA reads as TGTGCCTGGAGGCCAGCGGGGATAGGGTACAATGAGCAGTTCTTC.

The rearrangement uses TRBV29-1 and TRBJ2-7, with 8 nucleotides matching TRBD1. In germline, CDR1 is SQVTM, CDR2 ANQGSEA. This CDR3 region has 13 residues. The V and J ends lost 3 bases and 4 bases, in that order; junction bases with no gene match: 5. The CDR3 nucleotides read TGCAGCGTTGACGCAGGGGGCGGGTACGAGCAGTACTTC. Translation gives CSVDAGGGYEQYF.

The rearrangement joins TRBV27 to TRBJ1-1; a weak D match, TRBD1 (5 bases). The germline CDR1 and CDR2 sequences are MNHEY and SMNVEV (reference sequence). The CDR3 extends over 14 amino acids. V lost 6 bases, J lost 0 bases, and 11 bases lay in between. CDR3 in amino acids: CASSLYRMNTEAFF. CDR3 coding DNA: TGTGCCAGCAGCCTATACAGGATGAACACTGAAGCTTTCTTT.

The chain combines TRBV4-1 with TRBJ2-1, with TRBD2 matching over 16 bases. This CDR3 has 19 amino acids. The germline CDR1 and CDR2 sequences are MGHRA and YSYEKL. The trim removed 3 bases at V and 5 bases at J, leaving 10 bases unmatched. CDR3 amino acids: CASSHPGLAGGPRNNEQFF. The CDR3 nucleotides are TGCGCCAGCAGCCACCCGGGACTAGCGGGAGGGCCAAGAAACAATGAGCAGTTCTTC.

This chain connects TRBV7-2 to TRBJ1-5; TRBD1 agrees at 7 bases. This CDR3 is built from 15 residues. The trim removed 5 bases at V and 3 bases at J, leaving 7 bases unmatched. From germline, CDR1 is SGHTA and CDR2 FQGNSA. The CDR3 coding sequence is TGTGCCAGCAGCACCCAACAGGGGAACAATCAGCCCCAGCATTTT. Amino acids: CASSTQQGNNQPQHF.

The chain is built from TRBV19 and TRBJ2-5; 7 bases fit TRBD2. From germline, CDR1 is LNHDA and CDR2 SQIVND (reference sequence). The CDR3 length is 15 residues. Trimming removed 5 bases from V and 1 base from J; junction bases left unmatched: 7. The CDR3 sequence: CASSPVGLTQETQYF. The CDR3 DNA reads TGTGCCAGTAGTCCTGTGGGACTAACCCAAGAGACCCAGTACTTC.

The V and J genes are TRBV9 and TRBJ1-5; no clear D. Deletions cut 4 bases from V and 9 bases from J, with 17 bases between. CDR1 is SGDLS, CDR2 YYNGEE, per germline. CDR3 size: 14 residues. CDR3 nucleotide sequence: TGTGCCAGCAGCTCTCGACCCGGGGAGGGGCCCCAGCATTTT. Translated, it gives CASSSRPGEGPQHF.

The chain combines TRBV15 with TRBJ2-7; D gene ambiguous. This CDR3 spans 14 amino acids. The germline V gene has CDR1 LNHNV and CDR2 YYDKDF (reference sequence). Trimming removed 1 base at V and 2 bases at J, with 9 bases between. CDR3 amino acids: CATSRGGEAYEQYF. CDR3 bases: TGTGCCACCAGCAGAGGTGGAGAAGCCTACGAGCAGTACTTC.

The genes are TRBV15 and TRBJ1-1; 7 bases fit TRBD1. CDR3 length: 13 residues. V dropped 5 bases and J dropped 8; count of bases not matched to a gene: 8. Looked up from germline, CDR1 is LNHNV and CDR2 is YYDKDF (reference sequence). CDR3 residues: CATSRGQVNEAFF. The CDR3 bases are TGTGCCACCAGCCGAGGACAGGTGAACGAAGCTTTCTTT.

The DNA for the CDR3 is TGTGCCTGGACCCCGGGACTCCAAGAGACCCAGTACTTC. Translating gives CAWTPGLQETQYF. J is TRBJ2-5 and V is TRBV30; tentative D call: TRBD2 (6 bases). CDR1 and CDR2 (germline): GTSNPN, SVGIG (reference sequence). This CDR3 is built from 13 residues. With 4 bases removed from V and 1 base from J, the gap between germline ends came to 10 bases.